The rows below give T cell receptor beta chains drawn from one sample of a study of tumour-infiltrating T cells in Burkitt lymphoma. The table came from immunoSEQ multiplex PCR; TCRdb's copy has only in-frame clones and leaves some out. The repertoire consists of around 5,600 clones, with about 16% occurring once and the leading ten covering around 15%. Input material: tumor tissue. The receptors stem from a human donor with diffuse large B-cell lymphoma. Each CDR3 is given with its conserved first and last residue. Some rows mark clone size as missing; the rest say once, few, many or name a class of expanded clone.

J gene | V gene | clone size | CDR3 protein
TRBJ1-1 | TRBV28 | few | CASSFGGERTEAFF
TRBJ1-1 | TRBV7-7 | NA | CASSLRRGGMNTEAFF
TRBJ2-7 | TRBV11-1 | NA | CASSPDGRPSYEQYF
TRBJ1-1 | TRBV7-2 | few | CASRNGWGSGITEAFF
TRBJ1-1 | TRBV4-2 | few | CASSQGQGAGIEAFF
TRBJ2-3 | TRBV6-6 | NA | CASSPGTSGGTDTQYF
TRBJ1-4 | TRBV11-2 | few | CASSLHRASNEKLFF
TRBJ2-1 | TRBV5-5 | few | CASSLGLTSYNEQFF
TRBJ2-3 | TRBV28 | NA | CASTRQGLDTQYF
TRBJ1-5 | TRBV6-6 | few | CASSSGQEQGPQHF
TRBJ1-2 | TRBV18 | NA | CASSSDSSNYGYTF
TRBJ1-5 | TRBV28 | few | CASSPPRGAGNQPQHF
TRBJ2-7 | TRBV7-9 | NA | CASSSDRGRYEQYF
TRBJ2-2 | TRBV28 | NA | CASSFLVELFF
TRBJ1-2 | TRBV29-1 | few | CSVGTGGYGYTF
TRBJ2-1 | TRBV29-1 | few | CSGGESYNEQFF
TRBJ1-1 | TRBV7-9 | NA | CASSLPPRARDTEAFF
TRBJ1-1 | TRBV6-1 | NA | CASSEAHWGNTEAFF
TRBJ2-4 | TRBV5-1 | few | CASRIELNIQYF
TRBJ2-7 | TRBV7-3 | few | CASSPSSGSEQYF
TRBJ1-1 | TRBV27 | NA | CASSKGTEAFF
TRBJ1-1 | TRBV27 | few | CASSPQQGAFAEAFF
TRBJ2-3 | TRBV11-2 | NA | CASSLDGEKQYF
TRBJ2-7 | TRBV5-1 | NA | CASSSGLAGVYEQYF
TRBJ1-4 | TRBV11-2 | few | CASSLDQAVWVEKLFF
TRBJ1-2 | TRBV18 | NA | CASSTGLARGGYTF
TRBJ1-4 | TRBV10-2 | NA | CASSESRLPNEKLFF
TRBJ2-2 | TRBV21-1 | NA | CASSKGRGQGNTGELFF
TRBJ1-2 | TRBV9 | NA | CASSFTWGSYGYTF
TRBJ2-3 | TRBV5-1 | NA | CASSAGTSGSTDTQYF
TRBJ2-1 | TRBV27 | few | CASSLSMGGKVVYTVEQFF
TRBJ2-1 | TRBV11-2 | few | CASTPTGNEQFF
TRBJ2-2 | TRBV7-3 | NA | CASSSGGGGELFF
TRBJ1-4 | TRBV13 | NA | CASSQGSGLNEKLFF
TRBJ2-1 | TRBV14 | few | CASSVQGYSSYNEQFF
TRBJ2-1 | TRBV2 | few | CASTPLAGRGLYNEQFF
TRBJ2-1 | TRBV29-1 | NA | CSVGLRQGVFNEQFF
TRBJ2-7 | TRBV7-8 | NA | CASSFPGNYEQYF
TRBJ2-7 | TRBV28 | few | CASSPRGSRTYEQYF
TRBJ1-2 | TRBV5-1 | NA | CASSSHGGQRGAYGYTF
TRBJ2-1 | TRBV5-1 | NA | CASSLVLAGEGSNEQFF
TRBJ1-4 | TRBV6-1 | few | CASSVTGSTVFF
TRBJ2-7 | TRBV7-2 | few | CASSPSSGRGRYEQYF
TRBJ1-2 | TRBV27 | NA | CASSPDRGISYGYTF
TRBJ2-1 | TRBV19 | NA | CASTTSSYNEQFF
TRBJ2-7 | TRBV7-9 | few | CASSLEGDEQYF
TRBJ2-1 | TRBV5-4 | few | CASSPTTGIGNEQFF
TRBJ1-1 | TRBV5-1 | few | CASSRTGETEAFF
TRBJ2-7 | TRBV9 | few | CASSFGQGSSYEQYF